These 16 T cell receptor beta chains share one sample of origin, sequenced in a study of blood T cells in healthy people across ages. Using a J-beta primer mix together with a sample-barcoded 5' primer, a second PCR was run for about 6 to 11 cycles. TCRdb reprocessed the 5' RACE reads with MiXCR, giving one entry per CDR3 protein. Counted here are 1.5 million to 2 million distinct CDR3 sequences, around 42% occurring once; the ten biggest clones make up approximately 22%. Sequencing input: blood. The receptors here all came from a human donor in good health.

The V call is TRBV15, the J call TRBJ1-6, with D maybe TRBD1 (5 bases). Trimming took off 2 bases at V and 8 bases at J, with 10 bases between the two ends. CDR3 length: 14 amino acids. Germline V gives CDR1 LNHNV, CDR2 YYDKDF (reference sequence). DNA for the CDR3: TGTGCCACCAGCAGATTGGGACTTGATTCACCCCTCCACTTT. The encoded protein is CATSRLGLDSPLHF.

This clonotype has only a few counts. The chain has TRBV7-2 and TRBJ1-2; possible D gene TRBD1, 6 bases. The V end lost 5 bases, the J end lost 12 bases, and 19 bases lay between the germline ends. This CDR3 region has 13 residues. Germline V CDR1 and CDR2: SGHTA, FQGNSA. As DNA, the CDR3 is TGTGCCAGCAGCCCCCGACAGGATCTCGGTCACACCTTC. It translates to CASSPRQDLGHTF. Filled out from reference TRBV7-2 and TRBJ1-2, the complete variable domain reads GAGVSQSPSNKVTEKGKDVELRCDPISGHTALYWYRQSLGQGLEFLIYFQGNSAPDKSGLPSDRFSAERTGGSVSTLTIQRTQQEDSAVYLCASSPRQDLGHTFGSGTRLTVV.

This sequence joins TRBV21-1 and TRBJ2-1; the D call of TRBD2 is as the table states it, not checked on the DNA. TRBV21-1 is listed as a pseudogene. The CDR3 spans 18 residues. This CDR3 reads CASSKTMASGGIYNERFF. The CDR3 DNA is TGTGCCAGCAGCAAAACGATGGCTAGCGGGGGAATTTACAATGAGCGGTTCTTC.

As regards this clonotype: The junction differs from germline at one of its ends, possibly a read error. The V gene is TRBV28, the J gene TRBJ2-2; D may correspond to TRBD1 or TRBD2 (7 bases each). This CDR3 has 14 residues. CDR1 is MDHEN and CDR2 is SYDVKM in the germline V gene. Here the CDR3 reads CASSRTRGGGERFF. The CDR3 region has the DNA TGTGCCAGCAGCCGGACTAGAGGGGGCGGGGAGCGGTTTTTT.

This sequence joins TRBV6-2 or TRBV6-3 and TRBJ2-5; D remains unclear. There are 18 residues in the CDR3. Germline V gives CDR1 MNHEY, CDR2 SVGEGT. Trimming removed 0 bases from V and 2 bases from J, with 19 bases in between. CDR3 residues: CASSYSRPYGGGQETQYF. CDR3 sequence (DNA): TGTGCCAGCAGTTACTCGCGGCCATACGGTGGCGGACAAGAGACCCAGTACTTC.

J is TRBJ1-1 and V is TRBV28; perhaps TRBD1 as D (5 bases). This CDR3 contains 12 residues. The V gene lost 6 bases and the J gene lost 6 bases, with 11 bases spanning the gap. The germline V gene has CDR1 MDHEN and CDR2 SYDVKM. The CDR3 nucleotides are TGTGCCAGCAGAAGCACAGGACCTGAAGCTTTCTTT. Translating gives CASRSTGPEAFF.

The V and J genes are TRBV5-1 and TRBJ2-3, with TRBD2 matching 7 bases. The CDR3 loop spans 16 amino acids. The junction had 9 bases not matched to a gene; V was cut back by 1 base and J by 4 bases. Germline loops: CDR1 SGHRS, CDR2 YFSETQ. The CDR3 DNA reads TGCGCCAGCAGCTTGAGCGGGGAGGGTGGTGCAGATACGCAGTATTTT. This sequence encodes CASSLSGEGGADTQYF.

The chain has TRBV29-1 and TRBJ2-1; maybe TRBD1 (6 bases). The CDR3 covers 14 residues. Germline lookup yields CDR1 SQVTM and CDR2 ANQGSEA. Trimming stripped 6 bases from V and 1 base from J, with 13 bases between. The CDR3: CSVRTVISYNEQFF. The CDR3 DNA follows: TGCAGCGTCCGGACAGTGATATCCTACAATGAGCAGTTCTTC.

This clonotype was counted a single time. This chain uses TRBV28 with TRBJ2-1; 11 nucleotides align to TRBD2. The CDR3 runs 17 residues. CDR1 is MDHEN, CDR2 SYDVKM, per germline. Germline trimming cut 8 bases from V and 5 bases from J; bases unmatched to any gene: 14. The CDR3 DNA is TGTGCCAGCGCCAAAGGGGGGGGGACTAGCGGACACAATGAGCAGTTCTTC. Its translation is CASAKGGGTSGHNEQFF. Combining the CDR3 with reference TRBV28 and TRBJ2-1 gives the whole variable domain DVKVTQSSRYLVKRTGEKVFLECVQDMDHENMFWYRQDPGLGLRLIYFSYDVKMKEKGDIPEGYSVSREKKERFSLILESASTNQTSMYLCASAKGGGTSGHNEQFFGPGTRLTVL.

This clonotype was detected a few times. V gene TRBV4-1 combines with J gene TRBJ2-1, with D possibly being TRBD1 or TRBD2 (5 bases each). CDR3 length: 12 amino acids. Trimming removed 1 base at V and 9 bases at J, with 7 bases between. CDR1 MGHRA and CDR2 YSYEKL come from the germline V gene. DNA of the CDR3: TGCGCCAGCAGCCAAGTGGGGACTGAGCAGTTCTTC. Protein: CASSQVGTEQFF.

This clonotype was seen only a few times. The V gene is TRBV12-5, the J gene TRBJ2-1, with 9 positions matching TRBD1. This CDR3 has 15 residues. Germline CDR1 is LGHNT and CDR2 is FRNRAP. Trimming cost V 3 bases and J 5 bases; bases outside gene matches: 5. CDR3 nucleotides: TGTGCTAGTGGTTTAGGGACAGGGCTCGACAATGAGCAGTTCTTC. This sequence encodes CASGLGTGLDNEQFF.

Comments on this clonotype: Mismatch with germline at one junction end may stem from a read error. The chain joins TRBV7-2 to TRBJ2-1, with 9 bases aligning to TRBD2. Germline-derived CDR1 and CDR2 are SGHTA and FQGNSA. The CDR3 covers 15 residues. CDR3 sequence reads: CAGSAQAGGYNEQFF. CDR3 nucleotides: TGTGCCGGCAGCGCCCAAGCGGGGGGTTACAATGAGCAGTTCTTC.

This clonotype was seen many times. The rearrangement uses TRBV7-9 and TRBJ2-1; D is uncertain. The V end was cut by 5 bases, the J end by 9 bases, with 5 bases between. Germline V gives CDR1 SEHNR, CDR2 FQNEAQ (reference sequence). The CDR3 sequence is 10 residues long. The CDR3 sequence is CASSRVEQFF. Here the CDR3 DNA reads TGTGCCAGCAGCCGAGTTGAGCAGTTCTTC.

The V and J genes are TRBV4-1 and TRBJ1-4; D not resolved. Per the germline V gene, CDR1 is MGHRA and CDR2 is YSYEKL. CDR3 length: 17 residues. V lost 0 bases to trimming and J lost 5 bases, with 16 bases between them. The CDR3 coding sequence is TGCGCCAGCAGCCAAGAATCTCCGGGCAGTGGAAATGAAAAACTGTTTTTT. Translating gives CASSQESPGSGNEKLFF.

This clonotype appeared a few times. The rearrangement uses TRBV12-3 or TRBV12-4 and TRBJ2-7, with D perhaps matching TRBD1 (5 bases). V was clipped by 4 bases and J by 6 bases, with 22 bases between them. This CDR3 spans 16 amino acids. This CDR3 is CASSYPTGAILGEQYF. For the CDR3, the DNA is TGTGCCAGCAGTTACCCCACTGGGGCGATTCTAGGCGAGCAGTACTTC.

This clonotype was seen only a few times. The chain is built from TRBV6-4 and TRBJ2-3; a weak D match, TRBD2 (7 bases). Germline V gene sequence: CDR1 MRHNA, CDR2 SNTAGT. The CDR3 has 14 amino acids. Trimming left V 7 bases short and J 4 bases short, with 15 bases between. The DNA for the CDR3 is TGTGCCAGCAACAACGGCGGGGGCTCAGATACGCAGTATTTT. It codes for CASNNGGGSDTQYF.